The present T cell receptor (beta chain) was sequenced within a study of blood T cell repertoires in COVID-19. In the study overall: Acute and convalescent COVID-19 samples came from the United States, Italy and Spain. In each case, the material was cDNA or gDNA derived from T cells, B-cell-depleted T cells, or PBMCs.

Germline loops: CDR1 MNHEY, CDR2 SVGAGI. V lost 3 bases to trimming and J lost 7 bases; unmatched junction nucleotides: 5. CDR3 size: 14 residues. Authors' analysis steps: Counts of nucleated cells, estimated from reference gene primer amplification, were obtained. Here immunoSEQ multiplex PCR was the method, and the copy in TCRdb shows in-frame clones only, minus some. That table furnishes V, J and clone size, whereas the DNA furnished D and trimming. Here the sample spans approximately 280,000 clones, 89% being singletons. This receptor was obtained from a man in his fifties with acute or convalescent COVID-19. The rearrangement joins TRBV6-5 to TRBJ2-2; 7 bases fit TRBD1. Source material: peripheral blood. The CDR3 nucleotides read TGTGCCAGCAGTTATGGCAGGGGGATCGGGGAGCTGTTTTTT. This gives the protein CASSYGRGIGELFF.